This T cell receptor (beta chain) was recorded in a study of blood T cell repertoires in COVID-19. Study in general: COVID-19 samples, acute and convalescent, were from the United States, Italy and Spain. T cells, B-cell-depleted T cells, or PBMCs provided the cDNA or gDNA that served as material.

V shed 4 bases, J shed 7 bases, and the junction held 4 bases outside the gene matches. There are 13 residues in the CDR3. As handled by the study authors: From reference gene primer amplification, estimates of nucleated cell counts were derived. Using immunoSEQ multiplex PCR, the repertoire was profiled, and TCRdb retains in-frame clones only, with some absent. The V and J calls and clone size come from that table; D and trimming were worked out from the DNA. This table holds 45,000 to 50,000 clones, 70% to 90% found once. This clone was recorded once. The chain uses TRBV12-3 or TRBV12-4 and TRBJ1-3; 7 nucleotides line up with TRBD1. This clonotype originated in a human donor in a cohort sampled during active COVID-19. Source material: peripheral blood. The CDR3, as DNA: TGTGCCAGCAGTTCGGACAGGTTGAACACCATATATTTT. Translation gives CASSSDRLNTIYF.